This section outlines one TCR beta chain sequence together with its context. The germline V gene encodes CDR1 SGHVS and CDR2 FQNEAQ. The CDR3 consists of 17 residues. V dropped 5 bases and J dropped 0; count of bases not matched to a gene: 6. This record belongs to a study of T cells in localized non-small cell lung cancer. Clones were read by immunoSEQ multiplex PCR, and TCRdb kept only the in-frame ones, dropping some. Of tens of thousands of clones in the sample, around 83% were seen once. Here the sequenced sample was peripheral blood, taken before any cancer treatment. This receptor was identified in a female donor at least 60 years old with stage II squamous cell lung carcinoma. The rearrangement joins TRBV7-8 to TRBJ1-6; 8 nucleotides align to TRBD1. CDR3 in amino acids: CASSSRDRSSYNSPLHF. The CDR3 region has the DNA TGTGCCAGCAGCAGTAGGGACAGGAGCTCCTATAATTCACCCCTCCACTTT.